The 24 T cell receptor beta chains below were found in one sample sequenced in a study of shared T cell receptors in the human thymus. Sequencing was performed with immunoSEQ multiplex PCR; in TCRdb, only in-frame clones are kept and a portion is missing. The table includes some 660,000 clones, about 89% detected once. This same sample was also part of a study on human thymus T cells.

Material for sequencing was thymocytes. The origin of the receptors is a boy under two years old with a congenital heart defect.

This clone was detected a few times. V and J are TRBV6-5 and TRBJ2-7; tentative D call: TRBD2 (5 bases). Germline-derived CDR1 and CDR2 are MNHEY and SVGAGI. This CDR3 is built from 16 residues. Trimming removed 2 bases at V and 0 bases at J, with 14 bases between. CDR3 DNA sequence: TGTGCCAGCAGTTACGCTGAAGGACTCCTCTCCTACGAGCAGTACTTC. Its translation: CASSYAEGLLSYEQYF.

The chain carries TRBV6-5 and TRBJ1-6; D possibly corresponds to TRBD1 (6 bases). The V gene's germline CDR1 is MNHEY and CDR2 SVGAGI. V dropped 4 bases and J dropped 7 bases, with 14 bases sitting between them. There are 15 residues in the CDR3. The CDR3 coding sequence is TGTGCCAGCAGTTTGGACAGAGCGGCCAATTCACCCCTCCACTTT. This gives the protein CASSLDRAANSPLHF.

This clone was detected only a few times. The CDR3 bases are TGTGCCAGTAGTAGGGGAGACAGCGGGGGGTTCTACAATGAGCAGTTCTTC. Translated: CASSRGDSGGFYNEQFF. This chain uses TRBV19 with TRBJ2-1, with 9 bases identical to TRBD2. The CDR3 runs to 17 residues. Germline values: CDR1 LNHDA, CDR2 SQIVND (reference sequence). With V trimmed by 4 bases and J by 3 bases, 10 bases remained unmatched.

This chain connects TRBV28 to TRBJ1-3; TRBD1 aligns across 8 bases. The ends lost 5 bases at V and 0 bases at J; junction bases unmatched: 6. The germline CDR1 and CDR2 sequences are MDHEN and SYDVKM. The CDR3 runs 16 residues. The CDR3, as DNA: TGTGCCAGCAGTACCCCGACAGGGGCCTCTGGAAACACCATATATTTT. Translation: CASSTPTGASGNTIYF.

As for this clone: The junction and the germline gene differ at one end; a read error may be behind it. The V call is TRBV28, the J call TRBJ1-4; 7 bases are shared with TRBD1. Germline CDR1 MDHEN, CDR2 SYDVKM. The CDR3 extends over 12 amino acids. Written as DNA, the CDR3 is TGTGCCAGCAGTTCGGACGGGCGGACAGGCCGTTTT. Translation: CASSSDGRTGRF.

The chain employs TRBV7-8 and TRBJ1-6; D may be TRBD1 (5 bases). There are 16 residues in the CDR3. The ends were cut back, 5 bases at V and 4 bases at J, with 15 bases in the middle. Per the germline V gene, CDR1 is SGHVS and CDR2 is FQNEAQ. CDR3 in DNA: TGTGCCAGCAGCCTTCGTTCCGACAGATATAATTCACCCCTCCACTTT. Translation: CASSLRSDRYNSPLHF.

The chain recombines TRBV28 with TRBJ1-2, with D perhaps matching TRBD1 (5 bases). V lost 5 bases and J 7 bases, leaving 11 bases between the germline ends. CDR1 is MDHEN, CDR2 SYDVKM, per germline. The CDR3 sequence is 12 residues long. The CDR3 DNA reads TGTGCCAGCAGTCCAAGGGGTGGTGGCTACACCTTC. Translated, it gives CASSPRGGGYTF.

The rearrangement joins TRBV10-2 to TRBJ2-1; the match to TRBD1 covers 10 bases. Germline CDR1 and CDR2: WSHSY and SAAADI. Losses at the gene ends were 2 bases for V and 4 bases for J; bases not matched to a gene: 5. This CDR3 comprises 16 residues. Here the CDR3 reads CASSERRDRGYNEQFF. The CDR3 DNA is TGCGCCAGCAGTGAGAGGCGGGACAGGGGATACAATGAGCAGTTCTTC.

This chain links TRBV18 with TRBJ2-5; possible D gene TRBD2, 6 bases. Trimming removed 0 bases from V and 2 bases from J, with 10 bases in between. Germline-derived CDR1 and CDR2 are KGHSH and LQKENI. This CDR3 is 15 amino acids long. The CDR3 region is CASSPPGGYQETQYF. The CDR3 DNA is TGTGCCAGCTCACCACCAGGAGGGTATCAAGAGACCCAGTACTTC.

This clone was counted only a few times. This sequence joins TRBV10-3 and TRBJ2-2, with D unclear. Germline-derived CDR1 and CDR2 are ENHRY and SYGVKD. The length of the CDR3 is 12 residues. Trimming removed 5 bases at V and 7 bases at J, with 8 bases between. The CDR3 DNA follows: TGTGCCATCAGTAAAGAGTTCGGGGAGCTGTTTTTT. Residues: CAISKEFGELFF.

V usage is TRBV27 and J usage is TRBJ1-6; 8 positions match TRBD1. V trimming: 6 bases; J trimming: 8 bases; junction bases outside the gene matches: 9. Germline lookup yields CDR1 MNHEY and CDR2 SMNVEV (reference sequence). This CDR3 region has 15 residues. In nucleotides, the CDR3 is TGTGCCAGCAGGCCGACAGGGGCTTGTGATTCACCCCTCCACTTT. It encodes CASRPTGACDSPLHF.

The V call is TRBV7-9, the J call TRBJ2-7; 9 nucleotides agree with TRBD2. The CDR3 runs to 15 residues. The trim removed 3 bases at V and 5 bases at J, leaving 8 bases unmatched. The V gene's germline CDR1 is SEHNR and CDR2 FQNEAQ (reference sequence). Here the CDR3 reads CASSFVGLAGDEQYF. Written as DNA, the CDR3 is TGTGCCAGCAGCTTTGTTGGATTAGCGGGAGACGAGCAGTACTTC.

The chain has TRBV2 and TRBJ2-1, with unresolved D. The CDR3 consists of 15 residues. Trimming removed 6 bases from V and 0 bases from J, with 12 bases in between. The V gene's germline CDR1 is SNHLY and CDR2 FYNNEI. CDR3 loop: CASSLRQDSYNEQFF. CDR3 nucleotide sequence: TGTGCCAGCAGCCTCCGACAAGACTCCTACAATGAGCAGTTCTTC. Full variable domain (remainder filled in from reference TRBV2 and TRBJ2-1): EPEVTQTPSHQVTQMGQEVILRCVPISNHLYFYWYRQILGQKVEFLVSFYNNEISEKSEIFDDQFSVERPDGSNFTLKIRSTKLEDSAMYFCASSLRQDSYNEQFFGPGTRLTVL.

The chain uses TRBV6-4 and TRBJ2-1; a weak D match, TRBD2 (5 bases). The CDR3 has 18 amino acids. V lost 6 bases and J lost 2, with 23 bases in between. In germline, CDR1 is MRHNA, CDR2 SNTAGT. The CDR3: CASRQDGLDLSTYNEQFF. CDR3 bases: TGTGCCAGCAGACAAGATGGACTTGACCTTTCAACCTACAATGAGCAGTTCTTC.

The gene calls are TRBV27 and TRBJ2-3; D is possibly TRBD1 (6 bases). The CDR3 sequence is 19 residues long. The germline V gene has CDR1 MNHEY and CDR2 SMNVEV (reference sequence). V was shortened by 1 base and J by 4 bases, with 24 bases between the two germline ends. The DNA for the CDR3 is TGTGCCAGCAGTTTATATTGGGACAATACTAAACTAGGACCAGATACGCAGTATTTT. As protein: CASSLYWDNTKLGPDTQYF.

This clone occurred a few times. The chain joins TRBV29-1 to TRBJ2-5; 11 bases are a match to TRBD2. The CDR3 is 19 residues long. With V trimmed by 7 bases and J by 3 bases, 22 bases remained unmatched. The germline V gene encodes CDR1 SQVTM and CDR2 ANQGSEA. The CDR3: CSAARGEGREGLAEETQYF. DNA for the CDR3: TGCAGCGCCGCGCGGGGAGAAGGCAGGGAGGGACTAGCGGAAGAGACCCAGTACTTC.

The V call is TRBV25-1, the J call TRBJ1-1; D not resolved. V shed 0 bases and J shed 1 base, with 6 bases lying between them. Germline CDR1 and CDR2: MGHDK and SYGVNS. The length of the CDR3 is 14 residues. CDR3 region: CASSEYLGNTEAFF. The CDR3 bases are TGTGCCAGCAGTGAATACCTAGGGAACACTGAAGCTTTCTTT. Full variable domain (outside the CDR3, taken from reference TRBV25-1 and TRBJ1-1): EADIYQTPRYLVIGTGKKITLECSQTMGHDKMYWYQQDPGMELHLIHYSYGVNSTEKGDLSSESTVSRIRTEHFPLTLESARPSHTSQYLCASSEYLGNTEAFFGQGTRLTVV.

The CDR3 DNA is TGTGCCAGCAGACCGGGACAGGGAGGGACTGAAGCTTTCTTT. This encodes CASRPGQGGTEAFF. The rearrangement links TRBV28 to TRBJ1-1; 9 bases align to TRBD1. CDR3 size: 14 residues. V lost 6 bases to trimming and J lost 5 bases; unmatched junction nucleotides: 7. Germline CDR1 reads MDHEN; CDR2 reads SYDVKM.

The chain joins TRBV30 to TRBJ2-2, with 8 positions matching TRBD2. This CDR3 is 17 amino acids long. Germline V gene sequence: CDR1 GTSNPN, CDR2 SVGIG (reference sequence). V lost 2 bases to trimming and J lost 0 bases; unmatched junction nucleotides: 8. For the CDR3, the DNA is TGTGCCTGGAGTAAAAGACTAGCGCTGACGAACACCGGGGAGCTGTTTTTT. This gives the protein CAWSKRLALTNTGELFF.

This chain uses TRBV20-1 with TRBJ2-7, with D uncertain. Germline assignment: CDR1 DFQATT and CDR2 SNEGSKA (reference sequence). V shed 3 bases and J shed 6 bases, with 9 bases lying between them. This CDR3 has 11 amino acids. CDR3 sequence (DNA): TGCAGTGCTAGCCCCCTCTTCGAGCAGTACTTC. This sequence encodes CSASPLFEQYF.

The V and J genes are TRBV4-3 and TRBJ2-1; 13 bases agree with TRBD2. In germline, CDR1 is LGHNA, CDR2 YSLEER. The J segment lost 4 bases and the V segment lost 0 bases, leaving 6 bases of the junction unmatched. This CDR3 region has 18 residues. CDR3 residues: CASSQEDGLAGEYNEQFF. The CDR3 DNA reads as TGCGCCAGCAGCCAAGAAGACGGACTAGCGGGAGAATACAATGAGCAGTTCTTC.

This sequence joins TRBV19 and TRBJ1-1, with D tentatively TRBD1 (5 bases). This CDR3 contains 12 residues. Germline loops: CDR1 LNHDA, CDR2 SQIVND (reference sequence). Trimming took 7 bases from V and 6 from J, leaving 12 bases between them. The CDR3 DNA follows: TGTGCCAGTAAGGTGCAGGGATCTGAAGCTTTCTTT. Translating gives CASKVQGSEAFF.

J is TRBJ2-7 and V is TRBV6-5, with 10 bases fitting TRBD1. The CDR3 is made up of 15 amino acids. V lost 2 bases to trimming and J lost 2 bases; unmatched junction nucleotides: 3. Per germline, CDR1 MNHEY and CDR2 SVGAGI. CDR3 amino acids: CASSYGTGETYEQYF. The CDR3 DNA reads as TGTGCCAGCAGTTACGGGACAGGGGAAACCTACGAGCAGTACTTC.

This rearrangement joins TRBV2 to TRBJ2-3; D gene uncertain. Looked up from germline, CDR1 is SNHLY and CDR2 is FYNNEI. CDR3 length: 11 residues. V was shortened by 6 bases and J by 9 bases, with 10 bases between the two germline ends. This CDR3 is CASRIEVTQYF. The DNA of the CDR3 is TGTGCCAGCAGGATCGAGGTCACGCAGTATTTT.